The 7 T cell receptor beta chains given below trace back to one sample, sequenced in a study of shared clonotypes between healthy human individuals (dated by TCRdb to about 2020). Library construction relied on the immunoSEQ multiplex PCR assay. As stored in TCRdb, this immuneACCESS dataset retains in-frame rearrangements with V and J assigned. A fraction of the clones does not appear; measured against another copy, unresolved V genes explain less than half of the discrepancy, and the remainder lacks a known reason. The sample contains 2,500,000 or so clones, approximately 90% of them found a single time. The ten largest make up 0.13% to 0.15% of the sample. Sequencing was done on a sample of naive CD4+ T cells sorted from blood. The sample's cell subset or site, from its label and the paper: CD45RA+ positively selected. The receptors derive from a man in his late teens or twenties in good health.

The chain's CDR3 is CASSLTRWNEQFF. CDR3 bases: TGTGCCAGCAGTTTGACGAGGTGGAATGAGCAGTTCTTC. The chain uses TRBV6-5 and TRBJ2-1, with no clear D. Per the germline V gene, CDR1 is MNHEY and CDR2 is SVGAGI. V was trimmed by 4 bases and J by 7 bases, leaving 11 bases between them. The length of the CDR3 is 13 residues.

The chain has TRBV7-2 and TRBJ2-7; TRBD2 might be the D (6 bases). This CDR3 region has 14 residues. From germline, CDR1 is SGHTA and CDR2 FQGNSA. Trimming pared 6 bases from V and 1 base from J, leaving 13 bases between. In DNA form, the CDR3 reads TGTGCCAGCAGTAATCCGGGGGAGTCCTACGAGCAGTACTTC. It specifies CASSNPGESYEQYF.

This chain links TRBV6-5 with TRBJ1-5; D not resolved. With 8 bases removed from V and 0 bases from J, the gap between germline ends came to 8 bases. This CDR3 has 13 amino acids. The germline V gene encodes CDR1 MNHEY and CDR2 SVGAGI. The chain's CDR3 is CASRLGSNQPQHF. For the CDR3, the DNA is TGTGCCAGCCGACTGGGTAGCAATCAGCCCCAGCATTTT.

V and J are TRBV11-2 and TRBJ2-7; possible D gene TRBD1, 5 bases. Trimming left V 0 bases short and J 0 bases short, with 12 bases between. The CDR3 sequence is 16 residues long. Germline lookup yields CDR1 SGHAT and CDR2 FQNNGV. CDR3 in DNA: TGTGCCAGCAGCTTAGAGGCAGGGCAACCCTCCTACGAGCAGTACTTC. Translated: CASSLEAGQPSYEQYF.

The V gene is TRBV13, the J gene TRBJ1-2; 7 positions agree with TRBD1. The CDR3 spans 15 residues. The V segment lost 2 bases and the J segment 2 bases; nucleotides outside the gene matches: 5. Germline V CDR1 and CDR2: PRHDT, FYEKMQ (reference sequence). The CDR3 nucleotides read TGTGCCAGCAGCTTATCGGTACAGGGGAACTATGGCTACACCTTC. Translating it yields CASSLSVQGNYGYTF.

This chain uses TRBV5-1 with TRBJ2-7; weak D call: TRBD1 (6 bases). The germline V gene has CDR1 SGHRS and CDR2 YFSETQ. CDR3 size: 14 residues. V lost 2 bases, J lost 5 bases, and 14 bases lay in between. This CDR3 reads CASSLPQGVDEQYF. In DNA form, the CDR3 reads TGCGCCAGCAGCTTACCACAGGGAGTCGACGAGCAGTACTTC. The full variable domain, with the rest looked up from reference TRBV5-1 and TRBJ2-7, is KAGVTQTPRYLIKTRGQQVTLSCSPISGHRSVSWYQQTPGQGLQFLFEYFSETQRNKGNFPGRFSGRQFSNSRSEMNVSTLELGDSALYLCASSLPQGVDEQYFGPGTRLTVT.

V gene TRBV2 combines with J gene TRBJ1-2, with D possibly matching TRBD1 (6 bases). The V gene lost 3 bases and the J gene lost 4 bases, with 12 bases spanning the gap. In germline, CDR1 is SNHLY, CDR2 FYNNEI. The CDR3 consists of 14 residues. CDR3 region: CASSDLPRGYGYTF. CDR3 nucleotides: TGTGCCAGCAGTGATCTACCCAGGGGCTATGGCTACACCTTC.